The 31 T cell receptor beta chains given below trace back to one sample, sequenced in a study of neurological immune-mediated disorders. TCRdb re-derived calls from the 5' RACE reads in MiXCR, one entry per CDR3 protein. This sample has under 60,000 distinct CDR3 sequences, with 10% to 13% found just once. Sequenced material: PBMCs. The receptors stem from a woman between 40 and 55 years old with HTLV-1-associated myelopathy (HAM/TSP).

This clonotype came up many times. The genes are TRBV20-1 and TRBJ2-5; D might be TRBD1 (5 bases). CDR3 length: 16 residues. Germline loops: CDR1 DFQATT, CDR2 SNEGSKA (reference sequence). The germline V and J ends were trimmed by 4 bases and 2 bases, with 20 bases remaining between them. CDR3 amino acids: CSAIKLNRGPQETQYF. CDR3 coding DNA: TGCAGTGCTATAAAGCTTAATAGGGGCCCACAAGAGACCCAGTACTTC.

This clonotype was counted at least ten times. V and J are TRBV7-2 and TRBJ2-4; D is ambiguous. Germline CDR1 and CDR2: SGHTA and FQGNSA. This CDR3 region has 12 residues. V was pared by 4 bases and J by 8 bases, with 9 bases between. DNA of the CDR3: TGTGCCAGCAGCTCCCCTGGGGACATTCAGTACTTC. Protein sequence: CASSSPGDIQYF.

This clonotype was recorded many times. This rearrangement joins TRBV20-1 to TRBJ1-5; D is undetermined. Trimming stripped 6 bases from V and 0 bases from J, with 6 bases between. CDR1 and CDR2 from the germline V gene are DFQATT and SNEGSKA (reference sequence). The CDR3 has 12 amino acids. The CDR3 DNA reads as TGCAGTGCGGGAGATAGCAATCAGCCCCAGCATTTT. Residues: CSAGDSNQPQHF.

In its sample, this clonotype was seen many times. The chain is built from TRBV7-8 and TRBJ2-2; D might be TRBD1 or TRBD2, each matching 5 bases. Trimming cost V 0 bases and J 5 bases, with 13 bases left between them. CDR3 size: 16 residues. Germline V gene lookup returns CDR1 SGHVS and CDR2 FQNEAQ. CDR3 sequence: CASSLARGDGTGELFF. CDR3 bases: TGTGCCAGCAGCTTAGCGAGGGGAGATGGAACCGGGGAGCTGTTTTTT.

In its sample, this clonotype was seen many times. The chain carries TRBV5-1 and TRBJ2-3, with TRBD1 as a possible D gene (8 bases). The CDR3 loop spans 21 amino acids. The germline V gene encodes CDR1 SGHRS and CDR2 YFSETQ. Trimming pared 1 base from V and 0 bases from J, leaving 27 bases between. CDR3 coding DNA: TGCGCCAGCAGCTTGCCCCGGACAGGGAGGGGGAATAGGTTTAGCACAGATACGCAGTATTTT. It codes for CASSLPRTGRGNRFSTDTQYF. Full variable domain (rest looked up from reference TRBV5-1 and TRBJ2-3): KAGVTQTPRYLIKTRGQQVTLSCSPISGHRSVSWYQQTPGQGLQFLFEYFSETQRNKGNFPGRFSGRQFSNSRSEMNVSTLELGDSALYLCASSLPRTGRGNRFSTDTQYFGPGTRLTVL.

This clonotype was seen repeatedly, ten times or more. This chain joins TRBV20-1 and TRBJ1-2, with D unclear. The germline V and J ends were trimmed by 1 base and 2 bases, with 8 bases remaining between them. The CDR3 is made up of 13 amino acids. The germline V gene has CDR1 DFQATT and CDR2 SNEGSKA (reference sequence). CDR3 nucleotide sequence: TGCAGTGCTAGAGTGGGCCCCAACTATGGCTACACCTTC. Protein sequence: CSARVGPNYGYTF.

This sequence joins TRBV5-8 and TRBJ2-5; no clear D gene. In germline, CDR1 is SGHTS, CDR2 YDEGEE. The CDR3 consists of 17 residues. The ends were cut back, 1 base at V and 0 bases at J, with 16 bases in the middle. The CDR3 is CASSLLRQTRYQETQYF. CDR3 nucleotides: TGTGCCAGCAGCTTGTTACGGCAGACACGGTACCAAGAGACCCAGTACTTC.

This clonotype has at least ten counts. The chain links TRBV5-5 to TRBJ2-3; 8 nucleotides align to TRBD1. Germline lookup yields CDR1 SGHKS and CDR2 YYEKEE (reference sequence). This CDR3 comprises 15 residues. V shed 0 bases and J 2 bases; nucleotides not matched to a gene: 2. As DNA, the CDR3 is TGTGCCAGCAGCTTGGGACAGGGGTACACAGATACGCAGTATTTT. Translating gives CASSLGQGYTDTQYF.

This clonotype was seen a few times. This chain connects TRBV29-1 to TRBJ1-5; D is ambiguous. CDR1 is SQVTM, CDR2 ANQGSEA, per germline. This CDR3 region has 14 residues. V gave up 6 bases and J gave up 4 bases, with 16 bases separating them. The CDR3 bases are TGCAGCGTCTTGGGAAGTCCCCCTAATCAGCCCCAGCATTTT. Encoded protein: CSVLGSPPNQPQHF.

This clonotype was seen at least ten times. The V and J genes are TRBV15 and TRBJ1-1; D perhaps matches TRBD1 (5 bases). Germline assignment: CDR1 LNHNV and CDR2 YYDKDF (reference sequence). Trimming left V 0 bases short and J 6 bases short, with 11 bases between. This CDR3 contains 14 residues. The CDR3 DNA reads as TGTGCCACCAGCAGAGACCCCTCAGGGTCTGAAGCTTTCTTT. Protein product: CATSRDPSGSEAFF.

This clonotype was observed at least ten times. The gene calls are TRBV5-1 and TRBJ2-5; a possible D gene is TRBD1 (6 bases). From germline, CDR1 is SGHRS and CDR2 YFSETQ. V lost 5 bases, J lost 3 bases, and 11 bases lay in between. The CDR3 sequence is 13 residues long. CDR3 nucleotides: TGCGCCAGCAGTCGGGACACGAAAGAGACCCAGTACTTC. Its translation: CASSRDTKETQYF. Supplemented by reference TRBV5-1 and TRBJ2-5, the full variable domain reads KAGVTQTPRYLIKTRGQQVTLSCSPISGHRSVSWYQQTPGQGLQFLFEYFSETQRNKGNFPGRFSGRQFSNSRSEMNVSTLELGDSALYLCASSRDTKETQYFGPGTRLLVL.

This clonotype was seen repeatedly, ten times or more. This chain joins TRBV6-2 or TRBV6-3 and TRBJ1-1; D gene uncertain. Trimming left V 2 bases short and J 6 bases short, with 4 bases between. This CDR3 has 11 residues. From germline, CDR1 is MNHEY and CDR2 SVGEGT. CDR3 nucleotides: TGTGCCAGCAGTTACGGACCTGAAGCTTTCTTT. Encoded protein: CASSYGPEAFF.

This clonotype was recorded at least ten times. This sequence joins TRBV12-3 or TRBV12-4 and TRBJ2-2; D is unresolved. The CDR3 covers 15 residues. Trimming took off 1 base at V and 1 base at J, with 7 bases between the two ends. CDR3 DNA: TGTGCCAGCAGTTTAGACGGATTGAACACCGGGGAGCTGTTTTTT. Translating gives CASSLDGLNTGELFF.

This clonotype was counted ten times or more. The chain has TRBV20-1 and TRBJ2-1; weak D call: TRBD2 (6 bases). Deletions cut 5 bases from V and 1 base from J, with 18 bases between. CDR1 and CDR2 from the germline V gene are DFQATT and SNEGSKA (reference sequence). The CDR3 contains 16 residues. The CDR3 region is CSAWPLGAGSYNEQFF. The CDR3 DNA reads TGCAGTGCTTGGCCCCTCGGCGCGGGGTCCTACAATGAGCAGTTCTTC.

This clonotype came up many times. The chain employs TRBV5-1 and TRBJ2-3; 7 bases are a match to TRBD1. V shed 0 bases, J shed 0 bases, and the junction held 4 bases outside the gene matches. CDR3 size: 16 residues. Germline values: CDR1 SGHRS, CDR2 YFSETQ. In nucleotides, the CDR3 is TGCGCCAGCAGCTTGGCCGGGACAGTCAGCACAGATACGCAGTATTTT. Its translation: CASSLAGTVSTDTQYF.

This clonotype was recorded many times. The CDR3 bases are TGTGCCAGCAGCTCGCAAGGGACTAGCGGGGCCCAGTATTTT. Translating it yields CASSSQGTSGAQYF. The V gene is TRBV7-2, the J gene TRBJ2-3; 13 bases are a match to TRBD2. CDR3 length: 14 amino acids. Germline V CDR1 and CDR2: SGHTA, FQGNSA. V lost 4 bases to trimming and J lost 12 bases; unmatched junction nucleotides: 7. Looking up the rest from reference TRBV7-2 and TRBJ2-3 gives the full variable domain: GAGVSQSPSNKVTEKGKDVELRCDPISGHTALYWYRQSLGQGLEFLIYFQGNSAPDKSGLPSDRFSAERTGGSVSTLTIQRTQQEDSAVYLCASSSQGTSGAQYFGPGTRLTVL.

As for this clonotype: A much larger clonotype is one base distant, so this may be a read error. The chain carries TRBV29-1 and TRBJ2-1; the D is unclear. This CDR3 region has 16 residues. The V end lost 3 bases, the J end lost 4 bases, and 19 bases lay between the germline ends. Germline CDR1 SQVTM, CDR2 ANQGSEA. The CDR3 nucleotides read TGCAGCGTTGATGCGGTCGGAAGAGTGGGGTACAATGAGCAGTTCTTC. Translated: CSVDAVGRVGYNEQFF.

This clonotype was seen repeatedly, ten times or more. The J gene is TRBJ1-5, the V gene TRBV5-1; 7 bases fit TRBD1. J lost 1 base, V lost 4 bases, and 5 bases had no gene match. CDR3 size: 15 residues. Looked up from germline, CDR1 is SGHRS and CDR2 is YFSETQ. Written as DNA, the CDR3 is TGCGCCAGCAGCCGGACAGGAGGGAGCAATCAGCCCCAGCATTTT. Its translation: CASSRTGGSNQPQHF.

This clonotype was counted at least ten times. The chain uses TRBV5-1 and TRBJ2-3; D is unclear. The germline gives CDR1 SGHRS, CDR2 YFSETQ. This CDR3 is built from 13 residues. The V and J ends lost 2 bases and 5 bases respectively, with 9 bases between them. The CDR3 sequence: CASSLSSGDTQYF. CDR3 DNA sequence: TGCGCCAGCAGCTTAAGTAGTGGAGATACGCAGTATTTT.

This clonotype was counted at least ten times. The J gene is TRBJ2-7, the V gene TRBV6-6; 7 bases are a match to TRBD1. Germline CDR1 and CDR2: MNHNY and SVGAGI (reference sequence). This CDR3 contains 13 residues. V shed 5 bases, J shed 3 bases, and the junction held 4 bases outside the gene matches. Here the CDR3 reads CASSHRGFYEQYF. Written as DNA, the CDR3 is TGTGCCAGCAGTCACAGGGGATTCTACGAGCAGTACTTC.

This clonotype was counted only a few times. The CDR3 DNA sequence: TGTGCCATCAGCGCCCGGACGGAGGTTTATGGCTACACCTTC. It specifies CAISARTEVYGYTF. This sequence joins TRBV10-3 and TRBJ1-2; D uncertain. This CDR3 is 14 amino acids long. The germline V gene has CDR1 ENHRY and CDR2 SYGVKD. Trimming took off 6 bases at V and 5 bases at J, with 16 bases between the two ends.

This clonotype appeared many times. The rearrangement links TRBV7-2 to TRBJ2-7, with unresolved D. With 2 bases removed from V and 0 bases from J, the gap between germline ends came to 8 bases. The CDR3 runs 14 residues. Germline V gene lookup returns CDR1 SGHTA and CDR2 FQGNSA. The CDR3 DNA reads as TGTGCCAGCAGCTTACTGGTAGGCTCCTACGAGCAGTACTTC. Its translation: CASSLLVGSYEQYF.

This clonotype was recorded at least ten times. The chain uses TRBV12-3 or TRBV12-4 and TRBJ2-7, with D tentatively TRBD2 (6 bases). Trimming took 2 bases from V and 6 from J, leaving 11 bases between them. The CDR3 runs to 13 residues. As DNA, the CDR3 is TGTGCCAGCAGTTTAATGGGGGGAGCCGAGCAGTACTTC. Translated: CASSLMGGAEQYF.

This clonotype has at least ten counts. The CDR3 spells CASRKGQMNTEAFF. The CDR3 DNA sequence: TGTGCCAGCAGAAAGGGACAGATGAACACTGAAGCTTTCTTT. V gene TRBV28 combines with J gene TRBJ1-1; 7 bases match TRBD1. The length of the CDR3 is 14 residues. With 6 bases clipped from V and 0 bases from J, the junction kept 4 bases outside the gene matches. Germline-derived CDR1 and CDR2 are MDHEN and SYDVKM.

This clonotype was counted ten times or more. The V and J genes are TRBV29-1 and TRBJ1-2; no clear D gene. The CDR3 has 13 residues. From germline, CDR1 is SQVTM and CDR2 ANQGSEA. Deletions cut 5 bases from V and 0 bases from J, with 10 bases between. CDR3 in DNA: TGCAGCGTTCCGGGAACATCTAACTATGGCTACACCTTC. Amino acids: CSVPGTSNYGYTF.

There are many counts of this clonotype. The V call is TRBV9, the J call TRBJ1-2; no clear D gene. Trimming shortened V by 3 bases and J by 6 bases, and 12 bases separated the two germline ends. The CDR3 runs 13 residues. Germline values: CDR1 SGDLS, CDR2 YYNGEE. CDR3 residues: CASSEYRADGYTF. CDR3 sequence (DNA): TGTGCCAGCAGCGAGTACCGAGCGGATGGCTACACCTTC.

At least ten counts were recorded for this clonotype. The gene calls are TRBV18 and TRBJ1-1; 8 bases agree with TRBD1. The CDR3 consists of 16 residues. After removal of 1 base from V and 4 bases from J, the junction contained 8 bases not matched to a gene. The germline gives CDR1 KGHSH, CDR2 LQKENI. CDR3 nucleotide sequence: TGTGCCAGCTCACCACTAGGTCAGGGGGCAGGCACTGAAGCTTTCTTT. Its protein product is CASSPLGQGAGTEAFF.

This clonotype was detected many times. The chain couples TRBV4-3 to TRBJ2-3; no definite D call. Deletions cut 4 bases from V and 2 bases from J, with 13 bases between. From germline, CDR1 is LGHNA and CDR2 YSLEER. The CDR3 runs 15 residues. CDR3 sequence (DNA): TGCGCCAGCAGCCCCGCTAGACTCCCCACAGATACGCAGTATTTT. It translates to CASSPARLPTDTQYF.

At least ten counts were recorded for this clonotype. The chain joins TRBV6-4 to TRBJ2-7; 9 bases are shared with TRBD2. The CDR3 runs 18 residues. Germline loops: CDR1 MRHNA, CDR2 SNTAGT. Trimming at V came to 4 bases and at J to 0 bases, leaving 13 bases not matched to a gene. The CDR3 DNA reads TGTGCCAGCAGTGTTGGGGGGCTAGCGGGGTCGAGCTCCTACGAGCAGTACTTC. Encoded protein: CASSVGGLAGSSSYEQYF.

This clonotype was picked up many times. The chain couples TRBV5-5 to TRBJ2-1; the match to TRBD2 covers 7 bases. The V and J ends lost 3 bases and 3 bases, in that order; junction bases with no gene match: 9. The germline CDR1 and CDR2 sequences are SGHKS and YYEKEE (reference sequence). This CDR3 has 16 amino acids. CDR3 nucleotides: TGTGCCAGCAGCTATGGAGAGTTAGCGGGCTACAATGAGCAGTTCTTC. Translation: CASSYGELAGYNEQFF.

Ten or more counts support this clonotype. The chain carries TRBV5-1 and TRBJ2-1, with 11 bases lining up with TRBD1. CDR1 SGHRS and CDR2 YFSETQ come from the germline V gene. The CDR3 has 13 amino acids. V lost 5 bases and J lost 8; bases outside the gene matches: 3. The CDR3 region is CASRDRGRDEQFF. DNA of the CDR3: TGCGCCAGCAGGGACAGGGGGCGGGATGAGCAGTTCTTC.